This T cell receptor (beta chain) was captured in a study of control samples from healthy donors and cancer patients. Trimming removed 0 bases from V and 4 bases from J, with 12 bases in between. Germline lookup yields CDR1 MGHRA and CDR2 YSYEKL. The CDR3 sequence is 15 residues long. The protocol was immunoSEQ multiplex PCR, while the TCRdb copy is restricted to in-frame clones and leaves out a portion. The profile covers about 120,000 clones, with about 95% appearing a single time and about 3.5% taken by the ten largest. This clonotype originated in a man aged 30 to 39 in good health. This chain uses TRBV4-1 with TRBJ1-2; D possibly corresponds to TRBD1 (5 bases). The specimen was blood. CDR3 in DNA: TGCGCCAGCAGCCAAGATTGGGGGATCGGCTATGGCTACACCTTC. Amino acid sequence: CASSQDWGIGYGYTF.